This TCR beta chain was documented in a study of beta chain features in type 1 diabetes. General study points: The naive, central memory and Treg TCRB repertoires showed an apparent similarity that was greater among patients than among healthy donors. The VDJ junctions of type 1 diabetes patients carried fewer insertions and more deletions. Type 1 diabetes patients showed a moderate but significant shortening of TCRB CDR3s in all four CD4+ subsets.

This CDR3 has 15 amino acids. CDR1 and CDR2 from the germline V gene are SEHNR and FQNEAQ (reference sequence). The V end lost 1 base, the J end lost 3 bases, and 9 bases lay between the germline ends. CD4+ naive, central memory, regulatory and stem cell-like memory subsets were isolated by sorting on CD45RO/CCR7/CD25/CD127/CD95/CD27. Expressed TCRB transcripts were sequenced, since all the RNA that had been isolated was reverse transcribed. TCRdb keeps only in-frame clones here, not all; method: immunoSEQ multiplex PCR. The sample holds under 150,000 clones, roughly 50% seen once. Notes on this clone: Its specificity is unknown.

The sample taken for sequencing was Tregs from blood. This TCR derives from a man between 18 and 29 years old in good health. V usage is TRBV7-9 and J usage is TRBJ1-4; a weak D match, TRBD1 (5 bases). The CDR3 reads CASSLEAGPNEKLFF. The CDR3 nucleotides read TGTGCCAGCAGCTTAGAGGCAGGGCCTAATGAAAAACTGTTTTTT.